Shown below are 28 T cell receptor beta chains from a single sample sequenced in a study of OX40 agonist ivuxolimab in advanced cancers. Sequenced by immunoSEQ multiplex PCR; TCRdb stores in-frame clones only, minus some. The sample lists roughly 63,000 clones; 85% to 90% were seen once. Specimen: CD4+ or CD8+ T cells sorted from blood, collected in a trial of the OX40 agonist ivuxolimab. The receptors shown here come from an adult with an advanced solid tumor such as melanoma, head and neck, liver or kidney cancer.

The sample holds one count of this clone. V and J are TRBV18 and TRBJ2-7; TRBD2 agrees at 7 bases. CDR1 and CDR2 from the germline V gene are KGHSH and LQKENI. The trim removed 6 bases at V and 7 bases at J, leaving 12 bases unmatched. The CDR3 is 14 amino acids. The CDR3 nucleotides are TGTGCCAGCTCCGGGTCTGCGGGAGCTGAAGAGCAGTACTTC. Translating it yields CASSGSAGAEEQYF.

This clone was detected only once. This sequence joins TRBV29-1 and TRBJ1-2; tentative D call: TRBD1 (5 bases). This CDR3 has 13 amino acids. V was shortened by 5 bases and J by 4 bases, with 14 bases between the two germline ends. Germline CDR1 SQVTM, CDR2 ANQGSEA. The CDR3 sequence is CSVFLVDSYGYTF. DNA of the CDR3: TGCAGCGTTTTTCTGGTTGACAGCTATGGCTACACCTTC.

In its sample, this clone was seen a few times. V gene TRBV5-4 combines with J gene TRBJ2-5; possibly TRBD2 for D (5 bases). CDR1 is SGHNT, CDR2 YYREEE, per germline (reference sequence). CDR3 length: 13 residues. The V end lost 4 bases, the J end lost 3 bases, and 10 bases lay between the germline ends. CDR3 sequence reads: CASSPAGEETQYF. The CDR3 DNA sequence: TGTGCCAGCAGCCCCGCCGGGGAAGAGACCCAGTACTTC.

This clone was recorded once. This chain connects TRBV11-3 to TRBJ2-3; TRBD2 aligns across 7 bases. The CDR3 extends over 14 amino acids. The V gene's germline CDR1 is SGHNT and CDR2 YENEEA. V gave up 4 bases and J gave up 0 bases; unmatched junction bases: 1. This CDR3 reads CASSWGGSTDTQYF. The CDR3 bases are TGTGCCAGCAGCTGGGGGGGAAGCACAGATACGCAGTATTTT.

CDR3 in amino acids: CATSRGSHLAQFF. CDR3 coding DNA: TGTGCCACCAGCAGAGGTTCTCATCTTGCGCAGTTCTTC. The chain has TRBV15 and TRBJ2-1; D not resolved. This CDR3 has 13 residues. From germline, CDR1 is LNHNV and CDR2 YYDKDF (reference sequence). V lost 1 base and J 12 bases, leaving 13 bases between the germline ends.

The CDR3 sequence is CASSQEEGTDTQYF. In DNA form, the CDR3 reads TGTGCCAGCTCACAAGAGGAGGGCACAGATACGCAGTATTTT. J is TRBJ2-3 and V is TRBV18, with D perhaps matching TRBD2 (5 bases). The V end lost 4 bases, the J end lost 1 base, and 9 bases lay between the germline ends. The germline gives CDR1 KGHSH, CDR2 LQKENI. This CDR3 is built from 14 residues. The full variable domain, in which reference TRBV18 and TRBJ2-3 provide the parts outside the CDR3, is NAGVMQNPRHLVRRRGQEARLRCSPMKGHSHVYWYRQLPEEGLKFMVYLQKENIIDESGMPKERFSAEFPKEGPSILRIQQVVRGDSAAYFCASSQEEGTDTQYFGPGTRLTVL.

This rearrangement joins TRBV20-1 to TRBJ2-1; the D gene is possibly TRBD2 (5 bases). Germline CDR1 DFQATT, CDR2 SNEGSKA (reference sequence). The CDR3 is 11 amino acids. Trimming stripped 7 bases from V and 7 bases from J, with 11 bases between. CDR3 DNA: TGCAGTGTAGCGAGCAGGAATGAGCAGTTCTTC. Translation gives CSVASRNEQFF.

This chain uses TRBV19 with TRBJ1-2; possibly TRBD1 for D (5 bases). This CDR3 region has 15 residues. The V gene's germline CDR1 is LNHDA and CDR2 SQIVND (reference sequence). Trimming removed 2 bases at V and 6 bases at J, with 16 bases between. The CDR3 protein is CASSILGGFGHGYTF. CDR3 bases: TGTGCCAGTAGTATATTGGGGGGATTTGGCCATGGCTACACCTTC.

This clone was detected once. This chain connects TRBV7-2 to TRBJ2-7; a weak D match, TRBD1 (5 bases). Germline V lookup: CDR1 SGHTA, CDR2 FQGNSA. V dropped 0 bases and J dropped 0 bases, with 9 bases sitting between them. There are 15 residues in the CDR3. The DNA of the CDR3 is TGTGCCAGCAGCTTAGCGTTGGACATCTCCTACGAGCAGTACTTC. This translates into CASSLALDISYEQYF.

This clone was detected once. DNA of the CDR3: TGCGCCAGCGTAACTAGCGGGAGCAACGAGCAGTACTTC. The encoded protein is CASVTSGSNEQYF. This chain links TRBV23-1 with TRBJ2-7; TRBD2 aligns across 11 bases. TRBV23-1 carries the ORF label, with uncertain function. With 8 bases clipped from V and 5 bases from J, the junction kept 5 bases outside the gene matches. The CDR3 has 13 residues.

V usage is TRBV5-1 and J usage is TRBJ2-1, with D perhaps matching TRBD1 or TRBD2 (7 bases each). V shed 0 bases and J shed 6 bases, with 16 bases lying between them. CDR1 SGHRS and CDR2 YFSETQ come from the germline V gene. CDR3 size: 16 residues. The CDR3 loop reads CASSLAGGTAPNEQFF. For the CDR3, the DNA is TGCGCCAGCAGCTTGGCCGGGGGGACAGCCCCCAATGAGCAGTTCTTC.

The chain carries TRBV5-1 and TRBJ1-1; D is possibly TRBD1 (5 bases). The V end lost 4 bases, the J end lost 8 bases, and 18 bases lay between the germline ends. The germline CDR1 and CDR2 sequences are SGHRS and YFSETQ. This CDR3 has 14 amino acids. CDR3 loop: CASSPQAGGSEAFF. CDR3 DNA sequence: TGCGCCAGCAGCCCCCAGGCGGGGGGTTCAGAAGCTTTCTTT.

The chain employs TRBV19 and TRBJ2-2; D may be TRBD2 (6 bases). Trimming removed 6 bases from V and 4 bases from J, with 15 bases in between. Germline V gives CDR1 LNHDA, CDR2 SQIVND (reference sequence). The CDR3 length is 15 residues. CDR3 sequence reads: CASRTPGLITGELFF. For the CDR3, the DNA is TGTGCCAGTAGAACACCGGGACTGATCACCGGGGAGCTGTTTTTT.

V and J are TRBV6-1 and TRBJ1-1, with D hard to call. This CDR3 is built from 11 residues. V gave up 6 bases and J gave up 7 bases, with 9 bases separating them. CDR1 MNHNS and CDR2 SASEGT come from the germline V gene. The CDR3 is CASRRAYEAFF. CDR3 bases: TGTGCCAGCAGGCGTGCCTATGAAGCTTTCTTT.

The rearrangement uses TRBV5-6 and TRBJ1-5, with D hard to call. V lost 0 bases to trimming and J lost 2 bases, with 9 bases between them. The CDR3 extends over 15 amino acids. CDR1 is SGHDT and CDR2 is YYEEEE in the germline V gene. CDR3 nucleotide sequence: TGTGCCAGCAGCTTGGGAGGTTTTGGCAATCAGCCCCAGCATTTT. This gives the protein CASSLGGFGNQPQHF.

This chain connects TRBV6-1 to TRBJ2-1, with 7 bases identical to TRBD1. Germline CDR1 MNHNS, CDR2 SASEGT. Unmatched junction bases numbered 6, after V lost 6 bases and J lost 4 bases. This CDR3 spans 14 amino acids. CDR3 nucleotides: TGTGCCAGCAGGGACAGGAGTCCTTACAATGAGCAGTTCTTC. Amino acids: CASRDRSPYNEQFF.

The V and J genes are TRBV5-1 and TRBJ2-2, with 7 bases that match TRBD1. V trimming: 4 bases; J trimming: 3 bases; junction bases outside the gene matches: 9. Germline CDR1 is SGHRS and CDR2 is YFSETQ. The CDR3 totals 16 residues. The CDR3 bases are TGCGCCAGCAGCAGCGCGAGACAGGGTTACACCGGGGAGCTGTTTTTT. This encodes CASSSARQGYTGELFF.

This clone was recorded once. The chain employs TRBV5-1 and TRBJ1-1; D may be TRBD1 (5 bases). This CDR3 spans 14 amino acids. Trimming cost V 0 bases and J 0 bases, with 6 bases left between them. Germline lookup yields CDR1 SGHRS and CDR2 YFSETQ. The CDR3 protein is CASSLEGMNTEAFF. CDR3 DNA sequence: TGCGCCAGCAGCTTGGAGGGGATGAACACTGAAGCTTTCTTT.

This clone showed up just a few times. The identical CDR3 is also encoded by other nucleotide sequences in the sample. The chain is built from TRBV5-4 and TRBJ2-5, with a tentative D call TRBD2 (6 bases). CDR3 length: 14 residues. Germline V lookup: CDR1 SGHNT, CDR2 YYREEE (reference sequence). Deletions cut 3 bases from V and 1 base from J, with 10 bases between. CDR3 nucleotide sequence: TGTGCCAGCAGCTGGACTACTACCCAAGAGACCCAGTACTTC. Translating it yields CASSWTTTQETQYF.

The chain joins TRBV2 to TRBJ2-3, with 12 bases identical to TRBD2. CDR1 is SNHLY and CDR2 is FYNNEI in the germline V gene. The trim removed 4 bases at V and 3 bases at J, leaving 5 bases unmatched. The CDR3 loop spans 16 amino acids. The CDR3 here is CASSGTSGVLTDTQYF. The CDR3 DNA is TGTGCCAGCAGTGGGACTAGCGGGGTGCTTACAGATACGCAGTATTTT.

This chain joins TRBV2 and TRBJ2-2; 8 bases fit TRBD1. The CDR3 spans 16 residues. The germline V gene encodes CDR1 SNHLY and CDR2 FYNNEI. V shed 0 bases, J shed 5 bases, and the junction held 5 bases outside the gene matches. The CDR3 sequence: CASSEAWTGITGELFF. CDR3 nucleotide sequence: TGTGCCAGCAGTGAAGCGTGGACAGGGATTACCGGGGAGCTGTTTTTT.

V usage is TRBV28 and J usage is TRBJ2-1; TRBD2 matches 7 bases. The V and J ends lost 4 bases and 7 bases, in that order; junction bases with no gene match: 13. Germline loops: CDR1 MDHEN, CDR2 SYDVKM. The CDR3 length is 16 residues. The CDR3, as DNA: TGTGCCAGCAGTTCCACCAGGGCGGGAGTTGAAAATGAGCAGTTCTTC. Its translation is CASSSTRAGVENEQFF. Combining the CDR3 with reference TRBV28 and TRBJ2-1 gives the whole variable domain DVKVTQSSRYLVKRTGEKVFLECVQDMDHENMFWYRQDPGLGLRLIYFSYDVKMKEKGDIPEGYSVSREKKERFSLILESASTNQTSMYLCASSSTRAGVENEQFFGPGTRLTVL.

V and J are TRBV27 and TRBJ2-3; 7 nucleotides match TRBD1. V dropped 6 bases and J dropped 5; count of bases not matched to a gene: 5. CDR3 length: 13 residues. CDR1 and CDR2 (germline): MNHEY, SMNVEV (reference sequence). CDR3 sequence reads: CASRGQLGDTQYF. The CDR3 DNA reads TGTGCCAGCAGGGGACAGCTTGGAGATACGCAGTATTTT.

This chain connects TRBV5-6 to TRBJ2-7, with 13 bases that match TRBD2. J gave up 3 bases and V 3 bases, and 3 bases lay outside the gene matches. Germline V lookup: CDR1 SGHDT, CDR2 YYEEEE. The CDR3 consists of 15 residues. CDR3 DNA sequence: TGTGCCAGCAGCTCCGGGACTAGCGGGGTCTACGAGCAGTACTTC. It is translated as CASSSGTSGVYEQYF.

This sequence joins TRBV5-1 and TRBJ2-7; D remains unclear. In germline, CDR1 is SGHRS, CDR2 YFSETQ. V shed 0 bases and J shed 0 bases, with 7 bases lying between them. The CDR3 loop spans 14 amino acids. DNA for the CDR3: TGCGCCAGCAGCTTGGATCCCAGCTCCTACGAGCAGTACTTC. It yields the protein CASSLDPSSYEQYF.

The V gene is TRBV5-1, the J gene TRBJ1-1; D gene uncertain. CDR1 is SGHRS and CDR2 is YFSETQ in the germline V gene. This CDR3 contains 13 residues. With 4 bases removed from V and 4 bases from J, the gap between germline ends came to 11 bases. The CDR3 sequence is CASSPLWGTEAFF. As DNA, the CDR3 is TGCGCCAGCAGCCCTTTGTGGGGCACTGAAGCTTTCTTT. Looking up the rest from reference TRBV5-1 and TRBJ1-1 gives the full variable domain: KAGVTQTPRYLIKTRGQQVTLSCSPISGHRSVSWYQQTPGQGLQFLFEYFSETQRNKGNFPGRFSGRQFSNSRSEMNVSTLELGDSALYLCASSPLWGTEAFFGQGTRLTVV.

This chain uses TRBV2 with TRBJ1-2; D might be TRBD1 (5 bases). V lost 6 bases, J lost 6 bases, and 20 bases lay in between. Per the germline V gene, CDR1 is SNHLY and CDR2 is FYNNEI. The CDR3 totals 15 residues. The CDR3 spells CASRPLGGIGHGYTF. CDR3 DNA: TGTGCCAGCAGGCCCCTGGGGGGGATAGGCCATGGCTACACCTTC.

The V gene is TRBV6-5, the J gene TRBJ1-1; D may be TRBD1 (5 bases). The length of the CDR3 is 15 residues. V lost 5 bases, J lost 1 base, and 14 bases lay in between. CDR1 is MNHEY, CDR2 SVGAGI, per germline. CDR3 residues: CASSPGSTANTEAFF. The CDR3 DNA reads TGTGCCAGCAGTCCTGGATCGACAGCGAACACTGAAGCTTTCTTT.